These 18 T cell receptor beta chains share one sample of origin, sequenced in a study of blood T cells in healthy people across ages. Alongside a J-beta primer mix, a sample-barcoded 5' primer served in a second PCR lasting roughly 7 to 11 cycles. In TCRdb, the 5' RACE reads were re-called with MiXCR into one record per CDR3 protein. The sample shows about 1.6 million distinct CDR3 sequences, roughly 32% of them seen only once. The sequencing input was blood. The receptors come from a woman aged 25-40 years in good health.

The V gene is TRBV2, the J gene TRBJ2-7; possible D gene TRBD1, 5 bases. This CDR3 has 15 amino acids. Germline CDR1 SNHLY, CDR2 FYNNEI. V gave up 2 bases and J gave up 6 bases, with 17 bases separating them. For the CDR3, the DNA is TGTGCCAGCAGTGAAAGGGGCCAGAAAAGGGGCGAGCAGTACTTC. Encoded protein: CASSERGQKRGEQYF.

This clonotype was seen a handful of times. Here the CDR3 DNA reads TGCAGTGCTATAGTAGAAGTGGCCAGGGGCCCTTATGGCTACACCTTC. Residues: CSAIVEVARGPYGYTF. The chain is built from TRBV20-1 and TRBJ1-2; possible D gene TRBD1, 6 bases. Germline V CDR1 and CDR2: DFQATT, SNEGSKA (reference sequence). This CDR3 is built from 16 residues. V lost 4 bases and J lost 5, with 23 bases in between.

This chain joins TRBV18 and TRBJ2-7; 8 nucleotides line up with TRBD1. The CDR3 is 14 amino acids. Germline lookup yields CDR1 KGHSH and CDR2 LQKENI. The ends lost 4 bases at V and 6 bases at J; junction bases unmatched: 8. Written as DNA, the CDR3 is TGTGCCAGCTCACGTACAGGGGGAGAGCGCGAGCAGTACTTC. This sequence encodes CASSRTGGEREQYF.

The chain carries TRBV9 and TRBJ2-1, with D possibly matching TRBD2 (6 bases). From germline, CDR1 is SGDLS and CDR2 YYNGEE. The CDR3 is 14 residues long. V was clipped by 4 bases and J by 8 bases, with 16 bases between them. CDR3 amino acids: CASSTGRGNDEQFF. CDR3 sequence (DNA): TGTGCCAGCAGCACGGGACGGGGGAACGATGAGCAGTTCTTC. The full variable domain, its missing parts supplied by reference TRBV9 and TRBJ2-1, is DSGVTQTPKHLITATGQRVTLRCSPRSGDLSVYWYQQSLDQGLQFLIQYYNGEERAKGNILERFSAQQFPDLHSELNLSSLELGDSALYFCASSTGRGNDEQFFGPGTRLTVL.

This clonotype was recorded at least ten times. The chain employs TRBV4-2 and TRBJ2-3; no clear D. The CDR3 spans 15 residues. Per the germline V gene, CDR1 is LGHNA and CDR2 is YNFKEQ. The ends were cut back, 1 base at V and 3 bases at J, with 11 bases in the middle. CDR3 loop: CASSQGARGTDTQYF. As DNA, the CDR3 is TGTGCCAGCAGCCAAGGAGCCCGTGGGACAGATACGCAGTATTTT.

The chain uses TRBV9 and TRBJ2-2; the D gene is possibly TRBD2 (6 bases). The CDR3 runs 17 residues. The germline V and J ends were trimmed by 3 bases and 0 bases, with 15 bases remaining between them. The V gene's germline CDR1 is SGDLS and CDR2 YYNGEE. CDR3 sequence (DNA): TGTGCCAGCAGCGATAGGGAGGACTACGCGAACACCGGGGAGCTGTTTTTT. It encodes CASSDREDYANTGELFF.

V gene TRBV4-1 combines with J gene TRBJ1-5; D perhaps matches TRBD1 (5 bases). This CDR3 contains 15 residues. Germline loops: CDR1 MGHRA, CDR2 YSYEKL. Trimming shortened V by 4 bases and J by 1 base, and 11 bases separated the two germline ends. The chain's CDR3 is CASSLRVESNQPQHF. CDR3 DNA sequence: TGCGCCAGCAGCCTCAGGGTGGAGAGCAATCAGCCCCAGCATTTT.

The chain couples TRBV12-3 or TRBV12-4 to TRBJ2-1, with a possible D match to TRBD2 (6 bases). The CDR3 loop spans 15 amino acids. Trimming pared 5 bases from V and 3 bases from J, leaving 14 bases between. CDR3 protein: CASSPLGGNYNEQFF. The CDR3 DNA is TGTGCCAGCAGTCCTCTCGGGGGAAACTACAATGAGCAGTTCTTC.

In this sample, this clonotype turned up a few times. The chain links TRBV28 to TRBJ2-5; possible D gene TRBD2, 7 bases. This CDR3 is 17 amino acids long. Trimming cost V 6 bases and J 4 bases, with 24 bases left between them. Germline-derived CDR1 and CDR2 are MDHEN and SYDVKM. In nucleotides, the CDR3 is TGTGCCAGCAGGAGAGCGGCGGGGGCGCCTCAAAGAGAGACCCAGTACTTC. It yields the protein CASRRAAGAPQRETQYF.

This clonotype was seen a few times. The CDR3 DNA reads TGTGCCAGCAGTGAATCTGCAGGGGGCTACTATGGCTACACCTTC. Protein product: CASSESAGGYYGYTF. This sequence joins TRBV25-1 and TRBJ1-2; 8 nucleotides line up with TRBD1. J lost 3 bases, V lost 1 base, and 4 bases had no gene match. Germline V gives CDR1 MGHDK, CDR2 SYGVNS. This CDR3 has 15 amino acids.

This clonotype was observed a handful of times. The V and J genes are TRBV2 and TRBJ2-5, with D tentatively TRBD1 (6 bases). Trimming cost V 1 base and J 5 bases, with 14 bases left between them. Germline loops: CDR1 SNHLY, CDR2 FYNNEI. This CDR3 has 15 residues. The DNA of the CDR3 is TGTGCCAGCAGTGAAGGACAGGCGACCGCGGAGACCCAGTACTTC. Its protein is CASSEGQATAETQYF.

In DNA form, the CDR3 reads TGTGCCAGCAGCACCCTCAGCGGGAGGTTGGGATCCACAGATACGCAGTATTTT. It specifies CASSTLSGRLGSTDTQYF. V usage is TRBV28 and J usage is TRBJ2-3; 9 bases are shared with TRBD2. The CDR3 is 18 residues long. Germline V gene lookup returns CDR1 MDHEN and CDR2 SYDVKM. V trimming: 6 bases; J trimming: 2 bases; junction bases outside the gene matches: 15.

This chain connects TRBV4-2 to TRBJ2-7; 9 bases fit TRBD1. The junction had 12 bases not matched to a gene; V was cut back by 4 bases and J by 5 bases. Germline assignment: CDR1 LGHNA and CDR2 YNFKEQ. CDR3 size: 16 residues. The CDR3 is CASSRGTGTGRNEQYF. CDR3 DNA sequence: TGTGCCAGCAGCCGGGGGACCGGGACAGGGAGGAACGAGCAGTACTTC.

There are many counts of this clonotype. The V call is TRBV12-3 or TRBV12-4, the J call TRBJ2-1; D is possibly TRBD2 (6 bases). CDR3 length equals 13 residues. The V gene lost 5 bases and the J gene lost 7 bases, with 12 bases spanning the gap. Here the CDR3 DNA reads TGTGCCAGCAGTCTGGGGACTCCAAATGAGCAGTTCTTC. Encoded protein: CASSLGTPNEQFF.

This clonotype was seen a few times. The chain uses TRBV13 and TRBJ2-2, with a weak D call TRBD1 (5 bases). Looked up from germline, CDR1 is PRHDT and CDR2 is FYEKMQ (reference sequence). The ends were cut back, 2 bases at V and 2 bases at J, with 9 bases in the middle. This CDR3 comprises 15 residues. Here the CDR3 reads CASSLRQINTGELFF. CDR3 coding DNA: TGTGCCAGCAGCTTAAGACAGATAAACACCGGGGAGCTGTTTTTT.

The sample holds a few counts of this clonotype. This sequence joins TRBV12-3 or TRBV12-4 and TRBJ2-1, with D maybe TRBD1 (6 bases). This CDR3 region has 15 residues. Trimming took off 3 bases at V and 2 bases at J, with 11 bases between the two ends. The CDR3 sequence is CASSLGAVTYNEQFF. Written as DNA, the CDR3 is TGTGCCAGCAGTTTGGGGGCTGTCACCTACAATGAGCAGTTCTTC.

This chain uses TRBV30 with TRBJ2-7; the match to TRBD1 covers 9 bases. Per the germline V gene, CDR1 is GTSNPN and CDR2 is SVGIG (reference sequence). J gave up 5 bases and V 7 bases, and 9 bases lay outside the gene matches. CDR3 length: 13 amino acids. For the CDR3, the DNA is TGTGCCTTTCTCCGGGACAGGGCCGACGAGCAGTACTTC. Protein: CAFLRDRADEQYF.

This clonotype came up a few times. The V call is TRBV5-6, the J call TRBJ2-1; D might be TRBD2 (5 bases). Germline V gene sequence: CDR1 SGHDT, CDR2 YYEEEE. CDR3 length: 15 amino acids. Trimming cost V 2 bases and J 3 bases, with 12 bases left between them. Here the CDR3 reads CASSFWRADYNEQFF. CDR3 nucleotide sequence: TGTGCCAGCAGCTTCTGGCGGGCCGACTACAATGAGCAGTTCTTC. Full variable domain (outside the CDR3, taken from reference TRBV5-6 and TRBJ2-1): DAGVTQSPTHLIKTRGQQVTLRCSPKSGHDTVSWYQQALGQGPQFIFQYYEEEERQRGNFPDRFSGHQFPNYSSELNVNALLLGDSALYLCASSFWRADYNEQFFGPGTRLTVL.